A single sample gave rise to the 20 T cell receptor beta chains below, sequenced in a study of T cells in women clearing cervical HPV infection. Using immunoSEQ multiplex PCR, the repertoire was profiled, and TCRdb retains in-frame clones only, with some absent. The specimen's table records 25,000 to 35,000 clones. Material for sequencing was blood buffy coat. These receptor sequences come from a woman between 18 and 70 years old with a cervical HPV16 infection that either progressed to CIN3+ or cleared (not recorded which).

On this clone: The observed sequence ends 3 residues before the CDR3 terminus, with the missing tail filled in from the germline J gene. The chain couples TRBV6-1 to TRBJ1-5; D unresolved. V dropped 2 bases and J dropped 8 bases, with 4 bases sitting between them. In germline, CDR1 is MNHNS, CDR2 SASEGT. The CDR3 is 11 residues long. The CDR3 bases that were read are TGTGCCAGCAGTGAAATAGAGCCC. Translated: CASSEIEP. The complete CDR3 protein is CASSEIEPQHF.

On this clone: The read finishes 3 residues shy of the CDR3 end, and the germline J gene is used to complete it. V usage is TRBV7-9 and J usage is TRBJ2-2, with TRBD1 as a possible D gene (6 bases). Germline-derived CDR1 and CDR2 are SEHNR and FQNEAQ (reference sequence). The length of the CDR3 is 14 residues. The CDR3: CASSSGQQNSPLFF. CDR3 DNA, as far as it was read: TGTGCCAGCAGCTCTGGACAGCAGAATTCACCG.

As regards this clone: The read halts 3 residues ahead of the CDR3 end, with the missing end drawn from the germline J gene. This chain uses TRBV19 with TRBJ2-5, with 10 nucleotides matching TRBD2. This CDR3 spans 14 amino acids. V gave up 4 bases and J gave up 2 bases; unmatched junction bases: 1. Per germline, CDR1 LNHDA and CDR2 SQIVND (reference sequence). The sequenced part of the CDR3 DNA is TGTGCCAGTAGTACTAGCGGGGGACAAGAGACC. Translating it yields CASSTSGGQET. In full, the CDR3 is CASSTSGGQETQYF.

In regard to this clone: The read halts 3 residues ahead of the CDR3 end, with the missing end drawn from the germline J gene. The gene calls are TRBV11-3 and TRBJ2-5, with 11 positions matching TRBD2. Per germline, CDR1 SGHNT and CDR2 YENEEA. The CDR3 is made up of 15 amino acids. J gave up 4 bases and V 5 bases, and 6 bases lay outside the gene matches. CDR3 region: CASSVLSGRGETQYF. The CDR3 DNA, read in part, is TGTGCCAGCAGCGTCCTTAGCGGGAGGGGAGAGACC.

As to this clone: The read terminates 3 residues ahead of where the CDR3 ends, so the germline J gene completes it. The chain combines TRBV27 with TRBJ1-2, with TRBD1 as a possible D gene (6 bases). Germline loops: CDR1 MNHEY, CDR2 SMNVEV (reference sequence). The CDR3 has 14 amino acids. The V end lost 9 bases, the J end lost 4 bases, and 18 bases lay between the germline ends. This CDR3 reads CASSRQASFYGYTF. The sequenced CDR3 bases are TGTGCCAGTTCTAGACAGGCCAGCTTCTATGGC.

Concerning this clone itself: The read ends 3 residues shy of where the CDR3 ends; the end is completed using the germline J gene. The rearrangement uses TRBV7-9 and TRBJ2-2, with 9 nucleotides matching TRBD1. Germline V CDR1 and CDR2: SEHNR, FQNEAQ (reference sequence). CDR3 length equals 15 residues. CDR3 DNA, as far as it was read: TGTGCCAGCAGAGATACAGGGGGCACTAATGAAAAG. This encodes CASRDTGGTNEK. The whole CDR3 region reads CASRDTGGTNEKLFF.

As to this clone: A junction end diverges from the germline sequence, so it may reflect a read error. The CDR3 DNA, read in part, is TGCGCCAGCAGCCAAGATCCCGGCAGGGAGAGCGGC. It yields the protein CASSQDPGRESG. The full-length CDR3 reads as CASSQDPGRESGYTF. The V call is TRBV4-2, the J call TRBJ1-2, with D possibly TRBD1 on 5 matching bases. The CDR3 extends 3 residues past the end of the read, so its final part is completed from the germline J gene. This CDR3 is built from 15 residues. In germline, CDR1 is LGHNA, CDR2 YNFKEQ.

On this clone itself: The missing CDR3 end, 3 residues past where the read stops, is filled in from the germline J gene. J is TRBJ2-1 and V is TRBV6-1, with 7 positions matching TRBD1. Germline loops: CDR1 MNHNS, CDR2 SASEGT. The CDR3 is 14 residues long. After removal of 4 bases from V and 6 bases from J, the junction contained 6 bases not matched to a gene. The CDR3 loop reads CASSAFRDSNEQFF. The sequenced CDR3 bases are TGTGCCAGCAGTGCCTTTCGGGACAGCAATGAG.

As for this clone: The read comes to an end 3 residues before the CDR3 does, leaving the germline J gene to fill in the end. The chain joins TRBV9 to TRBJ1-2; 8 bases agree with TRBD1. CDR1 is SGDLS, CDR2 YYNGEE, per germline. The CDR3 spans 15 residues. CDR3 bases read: TGTGCCAGCAGCCCCGGGACAGGCCCCATCGAAGGC. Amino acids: CASSPGTGPIEG. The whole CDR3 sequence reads CASSPGTGPIEGYTF.

CDR3 protein: CASSRAGNNQPQHF. CDR3 DNA (partial): TGTGCCAGCAGCCGGGCGGGAAACAATCAGCCC. J is TRBJ1-5 and V is TRBV7-9; D unresolved. The CDR3 end lies 3 residues beyond the end of the read and is filled in from the germline J gene. The V and J ends lost 5 bases and 3 bases respectively, with 11 bases between them. CDR1 and CDR2 from the germline V gene are SEHNR and FQNEAQ (reference sequence). CDR3 length: 14 residues. The entire variable domain, with the rest obtained from reference TRBV7-9 and TRBJ1-5, is as follows: DTGVSQNPRHKITKRGQNVTFRCDPISEHNRLYWYRQTLGQGPEFLTYFQNEAQLEKSRLLSDRFSAERPKGSFSTLEIQRTEQGDSAMYLCASSRAGNNQPQHFGDGTRLSIL.

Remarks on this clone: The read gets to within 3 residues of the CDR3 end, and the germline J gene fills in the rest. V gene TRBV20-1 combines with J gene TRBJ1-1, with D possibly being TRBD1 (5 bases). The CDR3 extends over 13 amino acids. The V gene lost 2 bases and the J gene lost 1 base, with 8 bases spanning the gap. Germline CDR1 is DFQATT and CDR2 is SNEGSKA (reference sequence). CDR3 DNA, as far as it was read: TGCAGTGCTAGACAGGGTGCGAACACTGAA. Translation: CSARQGANTE. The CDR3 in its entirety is CSARQGANTEAFF.

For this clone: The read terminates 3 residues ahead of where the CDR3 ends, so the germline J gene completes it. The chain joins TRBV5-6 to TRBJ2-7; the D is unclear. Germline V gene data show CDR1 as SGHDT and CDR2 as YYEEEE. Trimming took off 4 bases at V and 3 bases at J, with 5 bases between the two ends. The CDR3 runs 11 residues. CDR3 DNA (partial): TGTGCCAGCAGCCAAAACTACGAG. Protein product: CASSQNYE. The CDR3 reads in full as CASSQNYEQYF.

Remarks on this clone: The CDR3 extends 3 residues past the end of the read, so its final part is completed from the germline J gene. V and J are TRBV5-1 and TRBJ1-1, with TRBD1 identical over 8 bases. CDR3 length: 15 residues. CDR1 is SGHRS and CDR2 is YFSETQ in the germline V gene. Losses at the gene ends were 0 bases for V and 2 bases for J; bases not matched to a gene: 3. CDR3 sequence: CASSLEPGGNTEAFF. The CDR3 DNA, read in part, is TGCGCCAGCAGCTTGGAACCAGGGGGCAACACTGAA.

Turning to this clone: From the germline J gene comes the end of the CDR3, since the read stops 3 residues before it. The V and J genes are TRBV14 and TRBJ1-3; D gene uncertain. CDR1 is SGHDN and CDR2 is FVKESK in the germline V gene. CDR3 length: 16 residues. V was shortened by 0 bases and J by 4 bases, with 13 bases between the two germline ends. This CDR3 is CASSQDAGSYGNTIYF. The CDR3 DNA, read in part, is TGTGCCAGCAGCCAAGACGCCGGGTCGTACGGAAACACC.

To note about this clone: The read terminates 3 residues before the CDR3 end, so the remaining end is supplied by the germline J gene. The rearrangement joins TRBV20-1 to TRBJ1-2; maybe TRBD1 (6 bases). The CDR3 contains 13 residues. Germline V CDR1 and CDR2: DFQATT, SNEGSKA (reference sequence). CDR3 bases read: TGCAGTGCTAGATCAACAGGGATGTGGGGC. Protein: CSARSTGMWG. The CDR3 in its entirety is CSARSTGMWGYTF.

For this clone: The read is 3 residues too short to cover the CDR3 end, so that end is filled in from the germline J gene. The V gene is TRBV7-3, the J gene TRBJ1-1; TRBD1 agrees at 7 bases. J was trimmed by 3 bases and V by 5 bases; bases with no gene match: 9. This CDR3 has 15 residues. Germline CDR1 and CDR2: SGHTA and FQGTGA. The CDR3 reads CASSLGDRLHTEAFF. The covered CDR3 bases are TGTGCCAGCAGCCTAGGGGACAGACTCCACACTGAA.

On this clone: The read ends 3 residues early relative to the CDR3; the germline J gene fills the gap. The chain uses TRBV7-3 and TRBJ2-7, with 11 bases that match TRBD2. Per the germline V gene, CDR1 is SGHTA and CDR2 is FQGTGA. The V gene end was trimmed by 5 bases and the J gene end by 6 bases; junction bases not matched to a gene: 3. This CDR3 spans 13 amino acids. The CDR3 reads CASSPGTSGEQYF. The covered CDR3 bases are TGTGCCAGCAGCCCCGGGACTAGCGGCGAG.

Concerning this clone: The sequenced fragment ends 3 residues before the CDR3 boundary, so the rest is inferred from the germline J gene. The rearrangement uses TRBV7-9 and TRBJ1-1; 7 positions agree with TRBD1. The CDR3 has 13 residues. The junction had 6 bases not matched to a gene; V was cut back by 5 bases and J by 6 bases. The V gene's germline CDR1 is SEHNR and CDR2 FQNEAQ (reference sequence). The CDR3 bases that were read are TGTGCCAGCAGCGCCCAGACAGGGTCTGAA. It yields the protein CASSAQTGSE. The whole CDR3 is CASSAQTGSEAFF. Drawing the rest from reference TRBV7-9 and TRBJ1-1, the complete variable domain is DTGVSQNPRHKITKRGQNVTFRCDPISEHNRLYWYRQTLGQGPEFLTYFQNEAQLEKSRLLSDRFSAERPKGSFSTLEIQRTEQGDSAMYLCASSAQTGSEAFFGQGTRLTVV.

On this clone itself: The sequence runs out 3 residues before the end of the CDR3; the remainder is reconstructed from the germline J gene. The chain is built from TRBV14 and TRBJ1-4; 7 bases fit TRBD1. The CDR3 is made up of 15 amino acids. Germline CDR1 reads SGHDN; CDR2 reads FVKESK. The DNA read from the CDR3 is TGTGCCAGCAGCCAAAACGGCAGGGGGTATTCACCA. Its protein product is CASSQNGRGYSP. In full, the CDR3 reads CASSQNGRGYSPLFF. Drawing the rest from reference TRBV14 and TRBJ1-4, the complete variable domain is EAGVTQFPSHSVIEKGQTVTLRCDPISGHDNLYWYRRVMGKEIKFLLHFVKESKQDESGMPNNRFLAERTGGTYSTLKVQPAELEDSGVYFCASSQNGRGYSPLFFGSGTQLSVL.

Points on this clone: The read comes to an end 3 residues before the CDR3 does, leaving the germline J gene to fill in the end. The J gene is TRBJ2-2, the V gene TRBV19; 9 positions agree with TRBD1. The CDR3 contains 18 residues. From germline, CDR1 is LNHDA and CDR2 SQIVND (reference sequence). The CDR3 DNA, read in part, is TGTGCCAGTTCTGCGCTCACAGGGGGCGTCGGTGGGGCCAACGTG. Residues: CASSALTGGVGGANV. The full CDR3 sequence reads CASSALTGGVGGANVLFF.